This T cell receptor beta chain originates from a study of CD8 T cells in Susac syndrome. Background on the study: Patients with Susac syndrome were, at the time of blood collection, therapy-naive, maintained on corticosteroids, or maintained on intravenous immunoglobulin alone.

Negative isolation was applied to CD8+ and CD4+ T cells, and FACS enrichment was applied to TEMRA cells. The CDR3 consists of 13 residues. The germline V gene encodes CDR1 SQVTM and CDR2 ANQGSEA. Trimming cost V 4 bases and J 7 bases, with 16 bases left between them. An input of about 0.45 to 1 ug of RNA was subjected to reverse transcription using random hexamers. The method of amplification for TCR beta CDR3 was immunoSEQ multiplex PCR, covering 54 Vbeta and 13 Jbeta. TCRdb redid the calling of the immunoSEQ multiplex PCR reads with MiXCR, one entry per CDR3 protein. The sample lists about 190,000 distinct CDR3 sequences; about 95% were seen once.

Sequenced input: CD8+ T cells from PBMCs. The rearrangement links TRBV29-1 to TRBJ1-2, with D possibly TRBD1 on 5 matching bases. The clonotype originates from a human donor with Susac syndrome. CDR3 in DNA: TGCAGCGTTGCGGTAGGGGCTGTCGGTGGCTACACCTTC. Protein product: CSVAVGAVGGYTF.